One TCR beta chain is described in this entry. The data belong to a study of blood T cell repertoires in COVID-19. The age range of participants was about 18 to 100 years, with residence in about two dozen US areas. TCRdb's table, derived via immunoSEQ multiplex PCR, lists solely in-frame clones and lacks some. The profile shows under 200,000 clones, approximately 79% of them singletons. What was sequenced was PBMCs or T cells enriched from blood (not recorded which). The clonotype was recovered from a middle-aged man who had recovered from COVID-19.

Here the CDR3 DNA reads TGTGCCAGCTCGCGGAGCCAAGAGACCCAGTACTTC. Protein: CASSRSQETQYF. The chain combines TRBV18 with TRBJ2-5, with D unclear. V was shortened by 6 bases and J by 1 base, with 6 bases between the two germline ends. The CDR3 spans 12 residues. Germline V gene lookup returns CDR1 KGHSH and CDR2 LQKENI.